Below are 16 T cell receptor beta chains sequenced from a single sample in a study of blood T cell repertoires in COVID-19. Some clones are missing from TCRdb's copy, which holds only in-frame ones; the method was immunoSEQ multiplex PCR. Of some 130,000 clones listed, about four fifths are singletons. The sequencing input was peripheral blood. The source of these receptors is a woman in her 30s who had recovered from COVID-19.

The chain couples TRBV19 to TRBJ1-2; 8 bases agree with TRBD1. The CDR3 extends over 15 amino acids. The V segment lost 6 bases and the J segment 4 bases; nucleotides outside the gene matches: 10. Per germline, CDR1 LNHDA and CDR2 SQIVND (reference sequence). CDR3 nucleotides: TGTGCCAGTAGCCCGTCAGGGGGCGCAGGCTATGGCTACACCTTC. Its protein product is CASSPSGGAGYGYTF.

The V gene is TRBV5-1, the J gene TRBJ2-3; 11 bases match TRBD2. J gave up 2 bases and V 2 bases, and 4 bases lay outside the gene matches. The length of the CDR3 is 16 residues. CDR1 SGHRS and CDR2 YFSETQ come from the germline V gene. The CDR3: CASSLPGLAATDTQYF. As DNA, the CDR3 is TGCGCCAGCAGCTTACCGGGACTAGCGGCCACAGATACGCAGTATTTT.

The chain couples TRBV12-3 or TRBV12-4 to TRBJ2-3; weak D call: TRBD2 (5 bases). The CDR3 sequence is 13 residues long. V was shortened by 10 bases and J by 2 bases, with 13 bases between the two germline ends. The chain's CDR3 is CAIRGINTDTQYF. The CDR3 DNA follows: TGTGCCATTCGAGGGATTAACACAGATACGCAGTATTTT.

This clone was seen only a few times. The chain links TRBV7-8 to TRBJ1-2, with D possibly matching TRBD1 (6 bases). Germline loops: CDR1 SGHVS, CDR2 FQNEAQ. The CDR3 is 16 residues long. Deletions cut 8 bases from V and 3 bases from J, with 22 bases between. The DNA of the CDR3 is TGTGCCAGCGCCGGCGGGGGCCGGGCTCCGGACTATGGCTACACCTTC. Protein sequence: CASAGGGRAPDYGYTF.

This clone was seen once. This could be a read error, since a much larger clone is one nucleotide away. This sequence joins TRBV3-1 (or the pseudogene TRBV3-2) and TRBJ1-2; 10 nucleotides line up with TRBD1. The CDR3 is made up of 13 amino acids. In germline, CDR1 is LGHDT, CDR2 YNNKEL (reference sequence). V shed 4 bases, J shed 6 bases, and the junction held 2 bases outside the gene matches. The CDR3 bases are TGTGCCAGCAGCCTCGGGACAGGGGATGGCTACACCTTC. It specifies CASSLGTGDGYTF.

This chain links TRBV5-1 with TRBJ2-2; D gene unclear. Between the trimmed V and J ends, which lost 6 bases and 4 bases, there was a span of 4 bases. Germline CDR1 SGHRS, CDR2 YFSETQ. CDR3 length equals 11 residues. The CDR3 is CASKATGELFF. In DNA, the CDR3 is TGCGCCAGCAAAGCCACCGGGGAGCTGTTTTTT. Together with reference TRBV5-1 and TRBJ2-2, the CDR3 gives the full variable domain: KAGVTQTPRYLIKTRGQQVTLSCSPISGHRSVSWYQQTPGQGLQFLFEYFSETQRNKGNFPGRFSGRQFSNSRSEMNVSTLELGDSALYLCASKATGELFFGEGSRLTVL.

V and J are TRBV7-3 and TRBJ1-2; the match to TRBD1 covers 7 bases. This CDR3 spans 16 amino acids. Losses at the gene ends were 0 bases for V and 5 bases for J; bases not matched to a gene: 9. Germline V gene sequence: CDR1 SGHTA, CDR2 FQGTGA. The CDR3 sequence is CASSLTPEGARYGYTF. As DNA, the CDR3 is TGTGCCAGCAGCTTAACCCCAGAGGGGGCGCGATATGGCTACACCTTC.

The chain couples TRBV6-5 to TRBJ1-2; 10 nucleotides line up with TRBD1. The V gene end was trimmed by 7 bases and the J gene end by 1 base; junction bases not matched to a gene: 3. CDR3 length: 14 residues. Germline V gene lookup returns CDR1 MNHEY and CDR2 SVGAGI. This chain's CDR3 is CASTGTGVNYGYTF. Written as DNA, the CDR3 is TGTGCCAGCACGGGGACAGGGGTTAACTATGGCTACACCTTC.

The CDR3 nucleotides are TGTGCCAGCAGCTTAGGGGTAGCGGGGGAGGGAGAGACCCAGTACTTC. It yields the protein CASSLGVAGEGETQYF. The chain employs TRBV11-2 and TRBJ2-5, with 9 bases fitting TRBD2. Germline trimming cut 1 base from V and 4 bases from J; bases unmatched to any gene: 7. The CDR3 is 16 residues long. The germline V gene has CDR1 SGHAT and CDR2 FQNNGV.

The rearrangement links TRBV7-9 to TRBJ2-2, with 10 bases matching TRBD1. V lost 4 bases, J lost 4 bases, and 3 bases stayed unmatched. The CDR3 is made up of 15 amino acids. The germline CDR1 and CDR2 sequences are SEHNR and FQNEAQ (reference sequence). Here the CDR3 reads CASSSTGGATGELFF. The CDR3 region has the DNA TGTGCCAGCAGCTCGACAGGGGGCGCCACCGGGGAGCTGTTTTTT.

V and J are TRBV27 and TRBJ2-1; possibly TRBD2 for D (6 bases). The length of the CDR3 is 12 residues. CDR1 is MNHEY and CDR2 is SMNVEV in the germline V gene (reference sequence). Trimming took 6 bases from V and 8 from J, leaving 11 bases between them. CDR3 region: CASRTSIDEQFF. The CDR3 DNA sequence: TGTGCCAGCAGGACTAGTATCGATGAGCAGTTCTTC.

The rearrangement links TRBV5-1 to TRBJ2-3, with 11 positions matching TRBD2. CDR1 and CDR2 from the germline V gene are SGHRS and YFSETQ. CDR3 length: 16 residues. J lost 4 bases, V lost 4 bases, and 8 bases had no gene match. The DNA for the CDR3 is TGCGCCAGCAGCCCAATAGCGGGAGGGCCGGCAGATACGCAGTATTTT. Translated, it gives CASSPIAGGPADTQYF.

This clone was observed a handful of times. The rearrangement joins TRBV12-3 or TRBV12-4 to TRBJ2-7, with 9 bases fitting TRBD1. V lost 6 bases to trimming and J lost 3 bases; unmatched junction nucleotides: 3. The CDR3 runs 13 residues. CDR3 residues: CASRTGQGYEQYF. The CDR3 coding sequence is TGTGCCAGCAGGACGGGACAGGGCTACGAGCAGTACTTC.

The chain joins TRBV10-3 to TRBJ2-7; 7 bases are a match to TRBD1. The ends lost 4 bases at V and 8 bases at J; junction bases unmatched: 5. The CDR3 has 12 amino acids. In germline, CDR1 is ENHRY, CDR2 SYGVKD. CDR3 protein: CAISADRDQQYF. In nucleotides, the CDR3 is TGTGCCATCAGTGCCGACAGGGACCAGCAGTACTTC.

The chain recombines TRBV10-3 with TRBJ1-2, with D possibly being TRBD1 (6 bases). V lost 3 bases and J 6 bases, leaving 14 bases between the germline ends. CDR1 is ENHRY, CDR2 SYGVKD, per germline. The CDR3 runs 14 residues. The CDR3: CAISDAGAVDGYTF. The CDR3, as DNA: TGTGCCATCAGTGACGCAGGGGCTGTCGATGGCTACACCTTC.

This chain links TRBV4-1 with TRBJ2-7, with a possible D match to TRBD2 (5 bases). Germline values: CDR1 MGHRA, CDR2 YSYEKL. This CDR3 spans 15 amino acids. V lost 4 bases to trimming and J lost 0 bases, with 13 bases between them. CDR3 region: CASSRHRGDSYEQYF. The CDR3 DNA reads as TGCGCCAGCAGCCGTCATCGGGGAGACTCCTACGAGCAGTACTTC.